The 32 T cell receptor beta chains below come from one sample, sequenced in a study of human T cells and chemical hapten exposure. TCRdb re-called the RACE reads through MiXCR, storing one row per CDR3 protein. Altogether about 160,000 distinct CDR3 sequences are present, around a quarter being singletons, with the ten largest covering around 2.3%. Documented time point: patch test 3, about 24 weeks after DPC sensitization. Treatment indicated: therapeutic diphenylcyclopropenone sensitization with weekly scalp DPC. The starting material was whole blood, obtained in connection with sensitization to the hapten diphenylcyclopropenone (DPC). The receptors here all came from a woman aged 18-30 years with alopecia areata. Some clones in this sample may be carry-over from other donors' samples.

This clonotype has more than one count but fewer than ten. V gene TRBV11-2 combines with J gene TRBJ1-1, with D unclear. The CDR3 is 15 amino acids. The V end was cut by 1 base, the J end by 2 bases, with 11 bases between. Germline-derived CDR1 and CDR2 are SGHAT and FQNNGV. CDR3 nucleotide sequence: TGTGCCAGCAGCTTAGTGGGCAGGATCAACACTGAAGCTTTCTTT. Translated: CASSLVGRINTEAFF. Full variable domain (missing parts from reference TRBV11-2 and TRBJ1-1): EAGVAQSPRYKIIEKRQSVAFWCNPISGHATLYWYQQILGQGPKLLIQFQNNGVVDDSQLPKDRFSAERLKGVDSTLKIQPAKLEDSAVYLCASSLVGRINTEAFFGQGTRLTVV.

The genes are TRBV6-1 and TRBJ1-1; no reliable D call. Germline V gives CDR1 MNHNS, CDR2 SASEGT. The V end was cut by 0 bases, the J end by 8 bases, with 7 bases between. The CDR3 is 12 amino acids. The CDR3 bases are TGTGCCAGCAGTGAAGCGCGGCGCGAAGCTTTCTTT. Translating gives CASSEARREAFF.

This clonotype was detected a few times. The CDR3, as DNA: TGTGCCAGCAGCCAAGCGGGGACAGTTCCTAACTATGGCTACACCTTC. Protein product: CASSQAGTVPNYGYTF. J is TRBJ1-2 and V is TRBV7-9; 7 positions match TRBD1. The CDR3 length is 16 residues. With V trimmed by 5 bases and J by 0 bases, 9 bases remained unmatched. Germline lookup yields CDR1 SEHNR and CDR2 FQNEAQ (reference sequence).

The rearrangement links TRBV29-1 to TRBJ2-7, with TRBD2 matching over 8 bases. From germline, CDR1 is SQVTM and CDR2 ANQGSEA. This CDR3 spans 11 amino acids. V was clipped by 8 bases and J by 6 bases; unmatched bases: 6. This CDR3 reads CSTGTRSEQYF. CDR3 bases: TGCAGCACTGGGACTAGGTCCGAGCAGTACTTC.

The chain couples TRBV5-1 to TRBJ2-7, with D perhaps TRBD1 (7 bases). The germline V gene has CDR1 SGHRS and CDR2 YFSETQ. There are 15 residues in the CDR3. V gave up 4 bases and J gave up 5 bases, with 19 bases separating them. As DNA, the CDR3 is TGCGCCAGCAGCGCCAGGGGGGCGCCTGACCACGAGCAGTACTTC. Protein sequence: CASSARGAPDHEQYF.

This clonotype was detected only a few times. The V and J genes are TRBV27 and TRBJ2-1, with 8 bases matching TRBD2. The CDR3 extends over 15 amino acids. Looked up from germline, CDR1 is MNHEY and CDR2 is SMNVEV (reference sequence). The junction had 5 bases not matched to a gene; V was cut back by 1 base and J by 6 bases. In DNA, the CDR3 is TGTGCCAGCAGTTTATTGGGGCGGGAGGTCAATGAGCAGTTCTTC. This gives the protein CASSLLGREVNEQFF.

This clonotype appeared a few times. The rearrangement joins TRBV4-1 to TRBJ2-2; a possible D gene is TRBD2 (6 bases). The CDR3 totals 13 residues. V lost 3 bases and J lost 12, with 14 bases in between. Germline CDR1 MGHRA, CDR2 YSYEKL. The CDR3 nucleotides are TGCGCCAGCAGCCATACGGTTCGGGAGAAGCTGTTTTTT. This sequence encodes CASSHTVREKLFF.

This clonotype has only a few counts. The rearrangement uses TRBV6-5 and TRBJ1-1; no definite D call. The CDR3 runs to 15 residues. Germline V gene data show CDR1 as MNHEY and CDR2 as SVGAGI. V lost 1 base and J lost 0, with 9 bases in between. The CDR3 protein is CASSYFPAVNTEAFF. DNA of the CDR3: TGTGCCAGCAGTTACTTCCCAGCTGTGAACACTGAAGCTTTCTTT.

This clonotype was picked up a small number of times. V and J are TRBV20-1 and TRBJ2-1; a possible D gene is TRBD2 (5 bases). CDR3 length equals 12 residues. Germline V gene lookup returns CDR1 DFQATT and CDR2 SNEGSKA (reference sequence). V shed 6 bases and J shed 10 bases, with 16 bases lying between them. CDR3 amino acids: CSATQEGREQFF. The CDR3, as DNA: TGCAGTGCGACGCAAGAGGGAAGGGAGCAGTTCTTC.

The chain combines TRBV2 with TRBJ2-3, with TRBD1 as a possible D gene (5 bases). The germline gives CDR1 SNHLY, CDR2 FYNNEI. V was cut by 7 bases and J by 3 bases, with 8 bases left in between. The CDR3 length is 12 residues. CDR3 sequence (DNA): TGTGCCAGCAAGGACACTACAGATACGCAGTATTTT. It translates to CASKDTTDTQYF.

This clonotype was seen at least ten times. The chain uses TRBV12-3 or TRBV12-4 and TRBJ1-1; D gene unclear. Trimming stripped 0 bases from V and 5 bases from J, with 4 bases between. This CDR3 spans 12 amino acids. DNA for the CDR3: TGTGCCAGCAGTTTAGCGCTAACTGAAGCTTTCTTT. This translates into CASSLALTEAFF.

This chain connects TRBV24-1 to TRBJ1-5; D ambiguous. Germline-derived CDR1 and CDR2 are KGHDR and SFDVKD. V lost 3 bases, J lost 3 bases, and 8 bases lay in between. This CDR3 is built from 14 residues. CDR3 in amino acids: CATSDGQANQPQHF. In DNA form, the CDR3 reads TGTGCCACCAGTGATGGGCAGGCCAATCAGCCCCAGCATTTT.

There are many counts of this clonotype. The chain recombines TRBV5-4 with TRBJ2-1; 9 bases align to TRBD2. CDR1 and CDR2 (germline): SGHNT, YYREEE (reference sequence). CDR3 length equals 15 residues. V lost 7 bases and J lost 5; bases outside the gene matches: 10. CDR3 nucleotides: TGTGCCAGCGGGGTAGCGGGAGCCCTTAACAATGAGCAGTTCTTC. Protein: CASGVAGALNNEQFF. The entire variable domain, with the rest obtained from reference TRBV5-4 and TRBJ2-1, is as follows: ETGVTQSPTHLIKTRGQQVTLRCSSQSGHNTVSWYQQALGQGPQFIFQYYREEENGRGNFPPRFSGLQFPNYSSELNVNALELDDSALYLCASGVAGALNNEQFFGPGTRLTVL.

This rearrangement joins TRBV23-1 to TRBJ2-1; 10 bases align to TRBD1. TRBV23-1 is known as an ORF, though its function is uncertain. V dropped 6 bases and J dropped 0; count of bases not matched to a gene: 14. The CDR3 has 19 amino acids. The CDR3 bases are TGCGCCAGCAGCCCCGGGACAGGGGCCGATTTTAGCTCCTACAATGAGCAGTTCTTC. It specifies CASSPGTGADFSSYNEQFF.

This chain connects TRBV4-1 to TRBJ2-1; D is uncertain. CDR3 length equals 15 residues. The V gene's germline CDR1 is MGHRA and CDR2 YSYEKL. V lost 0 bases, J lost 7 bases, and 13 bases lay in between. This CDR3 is CASSQDLTRKNEQFF. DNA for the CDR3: TGCGCCAGCAGCCAAGATCTAACCCGAAAAAATGAGCAGTTCTTC.

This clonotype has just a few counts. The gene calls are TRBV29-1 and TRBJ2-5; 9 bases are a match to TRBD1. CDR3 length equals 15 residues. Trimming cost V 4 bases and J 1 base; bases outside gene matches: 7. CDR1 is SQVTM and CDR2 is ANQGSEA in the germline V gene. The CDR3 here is CSVAEGTGPQETQYF. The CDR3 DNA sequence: TGCAGCGTTGCTGAAGGGACAGGGCCCCAAGAGACCCAGTACTTC. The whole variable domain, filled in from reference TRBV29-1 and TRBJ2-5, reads SAVISQKPSRDICQRGTSLTIQCQVDSQVTMMFWYRQQPGQSLTLIATANQGSEATYESGFVIDKFPISRPNLTFSTLTVSNMSPEDSSIYLCSVAEGTGPQETQYFGPGTRLLVL.

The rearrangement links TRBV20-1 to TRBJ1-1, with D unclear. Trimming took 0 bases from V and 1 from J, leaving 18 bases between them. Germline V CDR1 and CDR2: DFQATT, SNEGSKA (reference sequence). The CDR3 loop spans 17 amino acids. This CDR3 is CSARDLQALPGNTEAFF. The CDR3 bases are TGCAGTGCTAGAGATCTTCAGGCACTCCCAGGGAACACTGAAGCTTTCTTT.

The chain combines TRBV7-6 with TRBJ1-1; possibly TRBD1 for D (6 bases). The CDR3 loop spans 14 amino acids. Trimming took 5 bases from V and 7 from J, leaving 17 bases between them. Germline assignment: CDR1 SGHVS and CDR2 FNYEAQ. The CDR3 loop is CASSRLEGGGEAFF. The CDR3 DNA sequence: TGTGCCAGCAGCCGTTTAGAAGGGGGAGGTGAAGCTTTCTTT.

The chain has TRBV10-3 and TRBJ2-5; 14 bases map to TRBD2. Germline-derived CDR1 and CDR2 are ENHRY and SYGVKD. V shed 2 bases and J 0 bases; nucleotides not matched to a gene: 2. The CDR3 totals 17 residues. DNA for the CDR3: TGTGCCATCAGTGAGAGGGGACTAGCGGGGGACCAAGAGACCCAGTACTTC. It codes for CAISERGLAGDQETQYF.

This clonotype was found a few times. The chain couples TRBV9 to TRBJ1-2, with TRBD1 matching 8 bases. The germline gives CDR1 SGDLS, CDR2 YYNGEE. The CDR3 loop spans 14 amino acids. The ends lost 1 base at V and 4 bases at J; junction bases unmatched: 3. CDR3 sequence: CASSVTGQAYGYTF. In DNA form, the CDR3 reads TGTGCCAGCAGCGTAACGGGACAGGCCTATGGCTACACCTTC. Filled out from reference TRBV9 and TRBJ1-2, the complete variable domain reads DSGVTQTPKHLITATGQRVTLRCSPRSGDLSVYWYQQSLDQGLQFLIQYYNGEERAKGNILERFSAQQFPDLHSELNLSSLELGDSALYFCASSVTGQAYGYTFGSGTRLTVV.

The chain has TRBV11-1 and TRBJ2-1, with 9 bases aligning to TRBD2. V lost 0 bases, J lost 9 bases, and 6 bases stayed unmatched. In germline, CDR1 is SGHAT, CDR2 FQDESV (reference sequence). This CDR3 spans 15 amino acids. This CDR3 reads CASSLARLAASEQFF. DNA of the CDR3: TGTGCCAGCAGCTTAGCGAGACTAGCGGCTAGTGAGCAGTTCTTC. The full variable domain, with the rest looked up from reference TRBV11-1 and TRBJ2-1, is EAEVAQSPRYKITEKSQAVAFWCDPISGHATLYWYRQILGQGPELLVQFQDESVVDDSQLPKDRFSAERLKGVDSTLKIQPAELGDSAMYLCASSLARLAASEQFFGPGTRLTVL.

The CDR3 region has the DNA TGTGCCAGCAGCGGGGGGGGACAGAACCCTTACGAGCAGTACTTC. This translates into CASSGGGQNPYEQYF. The chain combines TRBV5-5 with TRBJ2-7, with D perhaps matching TRBD1 or TRBD2 (7 bases each). Trimming stripped 4 bases from V and 4 bases from J, with 18 bases between. The CDR3 has 15 amino acids. Germline CDR1 and CDR2: SGHKS and YYEKEE (reference sequence).

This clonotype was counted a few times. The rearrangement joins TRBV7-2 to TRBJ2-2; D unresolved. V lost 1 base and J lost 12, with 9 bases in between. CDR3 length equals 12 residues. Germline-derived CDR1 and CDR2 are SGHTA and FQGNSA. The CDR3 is CASSLVTAKLFF. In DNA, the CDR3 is TGTGCCAGCAGCTTAGTAACAGCGAAGCTGTTTTTT.

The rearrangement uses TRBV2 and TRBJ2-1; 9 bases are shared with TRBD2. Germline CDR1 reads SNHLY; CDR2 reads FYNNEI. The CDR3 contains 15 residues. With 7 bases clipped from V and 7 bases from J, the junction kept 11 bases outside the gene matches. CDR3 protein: CASKPGRGRENEQFF. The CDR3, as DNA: TGTGCCAGCAAACCCGGCCGCGGGAGGGAGAATGAGCAGTTCTTC.

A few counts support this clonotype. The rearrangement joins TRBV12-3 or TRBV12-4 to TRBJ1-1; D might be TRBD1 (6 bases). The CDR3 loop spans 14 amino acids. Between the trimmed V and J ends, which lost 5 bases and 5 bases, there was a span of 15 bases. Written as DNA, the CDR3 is TGTGCCAGCAGTAGGGGGTTGATTGTGACTGAAGCTTTCTTT. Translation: CASSRGLIVTEAFF.

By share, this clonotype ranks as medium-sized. Here the CDR3 reads CASRETGARKASTDTQYF. The CDR3 bases are TGTGCCAGCAGAGAGACGGGGGCCAGAAAGGCTAGCACAGATACGCAGTATTTT. V is TRBV25-1 and J is TRBJ2-3, with D perhaps being TRBD1 or TRBD2 (6 bases each). V lost 6 bases and J 0 bases, leaving 22 bases between the germline ends. Germline V CDR1 and CDR2: MGHDK, SYGVNS. The CDR3 totals 18 residues.

The CDR3 sequence is CASSYLGMSSYNEQFF. Here the CDR3 DNA reads TGTGCCAGCAGTTATTTGGGGATGAGCTCCTACAATGAGCAGTTCTTC. J is TRBJ2-1 and V is TRBV6-6; D uncertain. Germline V CDR1 and CDR2: MNHNY, SVGAGI (reference sequence). The CDR3 has 16 residues. The ends were cut back, 3 bases at V and 0 bases at J, with 12 bases in the middle.

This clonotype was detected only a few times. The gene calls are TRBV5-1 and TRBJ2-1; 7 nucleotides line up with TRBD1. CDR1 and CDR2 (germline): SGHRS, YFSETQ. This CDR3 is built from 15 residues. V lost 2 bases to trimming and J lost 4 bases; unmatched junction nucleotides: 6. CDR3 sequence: CASSFRTGNYNEQFF. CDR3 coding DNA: TGCGCCAGCAGCTTTAGGACAGGCAATTACAATGAGCAGTTCTTC.

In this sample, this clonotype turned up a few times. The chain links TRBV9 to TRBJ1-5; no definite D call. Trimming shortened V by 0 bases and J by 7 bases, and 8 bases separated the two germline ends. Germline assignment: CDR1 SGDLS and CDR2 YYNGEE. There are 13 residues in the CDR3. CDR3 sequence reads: CASSVVPNQPQHF. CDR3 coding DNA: TGTGCCAGCAGCGTAGTACCGAACCAGCCCCAGCATTTT.

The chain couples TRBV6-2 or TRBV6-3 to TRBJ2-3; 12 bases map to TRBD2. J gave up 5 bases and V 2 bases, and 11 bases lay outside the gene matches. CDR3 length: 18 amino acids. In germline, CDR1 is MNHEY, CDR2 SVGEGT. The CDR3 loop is CASSYRLAGDPKRDTQYF. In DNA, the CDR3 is TGTGCCAGCAGTTACCGACTAGCGGGGGATCCAAAAAGAGATACGCAGTATTTT.

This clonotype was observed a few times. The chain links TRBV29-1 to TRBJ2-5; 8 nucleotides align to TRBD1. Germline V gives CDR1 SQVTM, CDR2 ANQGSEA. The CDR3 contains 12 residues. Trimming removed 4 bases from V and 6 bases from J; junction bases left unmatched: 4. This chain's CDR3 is CSVAGQGQTQYF. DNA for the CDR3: TGCAGCGTTGCCGGACAGGGCCAGACCCAGTACTTC.

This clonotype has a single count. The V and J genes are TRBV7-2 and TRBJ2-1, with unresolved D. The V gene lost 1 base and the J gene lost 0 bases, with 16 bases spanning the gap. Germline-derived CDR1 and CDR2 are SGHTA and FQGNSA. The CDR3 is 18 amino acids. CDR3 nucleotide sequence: TGTGCCAGCAGCTTAGGTTGGAGCCGCCGGAGCTCCTACAATGAGCAGTTCTTC. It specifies CASSLGWSRRSSYNEQFF.